The entry below describes one T cell receptor (beta chain). Method: immunoSEQ multiplex PCR; TCRdb's copy keeps in-frame clones and lacks some. This sample has approximately 88,000 clones; over 60% occur once, and the top ten carry approximately 19%. The sample originates from a study of blood T cell repertoires in COVID-19. Study-level background: Both acute and convalescent COVID-19 samples were obtained from the United States, Italy and Spain.

The V end was cut by 5 bases, the J end by 5 bases, with 7 bases between. This CDR3 is 12 amino acids long. The germline CDR1 and CDR2 sequences are MNHEY and SMNVEV (reference sequence). The rearrangement uses TRBV27 and TRBJ2-1; D unclear. Material for sequencing was peripheral blood. The origin of this receptor is a woman older than 75 with active or convalescent COVID-19. The CDR3 coding sequence is TGTGCCAGCAGTAGTGCGAACAATGAGCAGTTCTTC. It specifies CASSSANNEQFF.